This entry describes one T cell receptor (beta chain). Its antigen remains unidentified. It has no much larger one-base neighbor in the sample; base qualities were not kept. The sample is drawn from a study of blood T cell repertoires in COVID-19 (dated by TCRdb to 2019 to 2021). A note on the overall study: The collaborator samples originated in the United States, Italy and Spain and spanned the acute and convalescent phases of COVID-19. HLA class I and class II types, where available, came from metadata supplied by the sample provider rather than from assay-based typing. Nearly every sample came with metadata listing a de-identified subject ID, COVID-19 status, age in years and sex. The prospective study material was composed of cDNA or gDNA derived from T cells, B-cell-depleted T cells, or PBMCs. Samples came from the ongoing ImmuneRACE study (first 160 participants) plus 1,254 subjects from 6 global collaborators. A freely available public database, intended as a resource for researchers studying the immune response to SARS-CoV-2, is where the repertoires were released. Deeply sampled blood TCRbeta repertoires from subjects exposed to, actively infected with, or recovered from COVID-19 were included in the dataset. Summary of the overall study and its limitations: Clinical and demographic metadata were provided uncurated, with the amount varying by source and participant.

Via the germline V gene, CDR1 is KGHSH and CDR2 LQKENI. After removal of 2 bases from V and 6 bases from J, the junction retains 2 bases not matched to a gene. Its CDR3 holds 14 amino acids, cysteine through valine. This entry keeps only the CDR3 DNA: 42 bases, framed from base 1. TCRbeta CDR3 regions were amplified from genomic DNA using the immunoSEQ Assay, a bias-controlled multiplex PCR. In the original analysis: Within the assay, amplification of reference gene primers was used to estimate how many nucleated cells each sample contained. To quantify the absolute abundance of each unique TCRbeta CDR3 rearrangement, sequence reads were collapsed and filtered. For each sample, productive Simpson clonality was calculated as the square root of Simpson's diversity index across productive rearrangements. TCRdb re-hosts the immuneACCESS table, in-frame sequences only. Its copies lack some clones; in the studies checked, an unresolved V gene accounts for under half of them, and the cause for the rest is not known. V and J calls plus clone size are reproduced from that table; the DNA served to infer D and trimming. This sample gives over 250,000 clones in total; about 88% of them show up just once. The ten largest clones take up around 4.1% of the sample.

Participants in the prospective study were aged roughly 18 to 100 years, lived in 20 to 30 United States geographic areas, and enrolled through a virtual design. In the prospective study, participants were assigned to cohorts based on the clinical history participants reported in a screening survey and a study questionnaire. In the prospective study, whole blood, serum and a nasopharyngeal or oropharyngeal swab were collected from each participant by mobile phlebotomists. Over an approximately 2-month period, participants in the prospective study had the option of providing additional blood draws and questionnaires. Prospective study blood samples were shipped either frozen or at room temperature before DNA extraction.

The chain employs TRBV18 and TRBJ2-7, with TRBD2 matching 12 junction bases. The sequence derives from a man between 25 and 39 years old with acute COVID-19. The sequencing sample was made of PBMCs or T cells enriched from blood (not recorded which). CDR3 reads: CASSPGLAGTEQYV. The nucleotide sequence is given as TGTGCCAGCTCACCAGGACTAGCGGGAACCGAGCAGTACGTC.